The 8 T cell receptor beta chains reported below all come from one sample, sequenced in a study of memory CD4+ T cells and cytomegalovirus serostatus. Sequencing was performed with immunoSEQ multiplex PCR; in TCRdb, only in-frame clones are kept and a portion is missing. Here the sample spans about 31,000 clones, approximately 76% being singletons. Single viable CD3+CD4+CD8-CD45RO+ cells were sorted as the memory CD4+ T cells. What was sequenced was memory CD4+ T cells from blood. The origin of the receptors is an adult in good health and CMV-seronegative. Some clones in this sample may be carry-over from other donors' samples.

The V call is TRBV18, the J call TRBJ2-7, with D hard to call. This CDR3 has 14 amino acids. Germline CDR1 is KGHSH and CDR2 is LQKENI. The V and J ends lost 2 bases and 0 bases respectively, with 8 bases between them. The CDR3 region has the DNA TGTGCCAGCTCACCAGGAATTAACTCCTACGAGCAGTACTTC. Encoded protein: CASSPGINSYEQYF.

This clone was seen only a few times. The chain has TRBV25-1 and TRBJ2-7, with TRBD1 identical over 7 bases. This CDR3 spans 16 amino acids. V lost 6 bases, J lost 0 bases, and 11 bases stayed unmatched. CDR1 MGHDK and CDR2 SYGVNS come from the germline V gene. CDR3 protein: CASSPNPDRTSYEQYF. CDR3 in DNA: TGTGCCAGCAGCCCTAACCCGGACAGGACCTCCTACGAGCAGTACTTC.

The V gene is TRBV7-2, the J gene TRBJ2-3; D possibly corresponds to TRBD2 (6 bases). The CDR3 has 15 amino acids. Germline CDR1 reads SGHTA; CDR2 reads FQGNSA. V dropped 5 bases and J dropped 6 bases, with 18 bases sitting between them. The CDR3 region is CASSPTTGVWDTQYF. The CDR3 DNA follows: TGTGCCAGCAGCCCGACGACGGGGGTTTGGGATACGCAGTATTTT.

This clone was seen only a few times. J is TRBJ1-2 and V is TRBV6-1; 8 positions match TRBD1. The CDR3 consists of 16 residues. V lost 0 bases and J lost 0; bases outside the gene matches: 3. Germline assignment: CDR1 MNHNS and CDR2 SASEGT. CDR3 loop: CASSEAGTGPNYGYTF. The CDR3 coding sequence is TGTGCCAGCAGTGAAGCGGGGACAGGCCCTAACTATGGCTACACCTTC.

The CDR3 loop is CAIPQGSSGNTIYF. The CDR3, as DNA: TGTGCCATCCCACAGGGGAGCTCTGGAAACACCATATATTTT. V and J are TRBV10-3 and TRBJ1-3, with 7 positions matching TRBD1. Germline V gene data show CDR1 as ENHRY and CDR2 as SYGVKD. V shed 8 bases and J 0 bases; nucleotides not matched to a gene: 4. This CDR3 is built from 14 residues.

The rearrangement links TRBV7-8 to TRBJ1-1; TRBD1 matches 7 bases. J gave up 0 bases and V 6 bases, and 4 bases lay outside the gene matches. This CDR3 region has 14 residues. The germline V gene encodes CDR1 SGHVS and CDR2 FQNEAQ. The CDR3 bases are TGTGCCAGCAGTTGGGACAGCATGAACACTGAAGCTTTCTTT. It yields the protein CASSWDSMNTEAFF.

The genes are TRBV6-1 and TRBJ1-2; D perhaps matches TRBD1 (6 bases). V lost 3 bases to trimming and J lost 5 bases, with 10 bases between them. Per germline, CDR1 MNHNS and CDR2 SASEGT. The CDR3 runs to 13 residues. The CDR3 reads CASSESGAYGYTF. The CDR3 DNA sequence: TGTGCCAGCAGTGAGTCGGGGGCGTATGGCTACACCTTC.

The chain combines TRBV5-1 with TRBJ1-6; 7 bases agree with TRBD1. The CDR3 consists of 15 residues. Losses at the gene ends were 3 bases for V and 5 bases for J; bases not matched to a gene: 5. The germline V gene encodes CDR1 SGHRS and CDR2 YFSETQ. CDR3: CASSSTGQNNSPLHF. The CDR3 DNA follows: TGCGCCAGCAGCTCTACGGGACAGAATAATTCACCCCTCCACTTT.